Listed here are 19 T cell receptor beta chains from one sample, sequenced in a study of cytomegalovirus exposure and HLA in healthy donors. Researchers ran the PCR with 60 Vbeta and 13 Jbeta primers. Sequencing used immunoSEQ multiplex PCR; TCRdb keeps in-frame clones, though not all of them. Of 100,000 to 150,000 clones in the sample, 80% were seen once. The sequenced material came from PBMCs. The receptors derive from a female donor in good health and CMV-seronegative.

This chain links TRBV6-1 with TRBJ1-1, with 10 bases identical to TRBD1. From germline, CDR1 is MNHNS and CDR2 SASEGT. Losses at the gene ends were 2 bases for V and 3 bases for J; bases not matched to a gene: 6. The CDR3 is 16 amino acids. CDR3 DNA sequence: TGTGCCAGCAGTGAATTTCCCGGGACAGGGGACACTGAAGCTTTCTTT. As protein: CASSEFPGTGDTEAFF.

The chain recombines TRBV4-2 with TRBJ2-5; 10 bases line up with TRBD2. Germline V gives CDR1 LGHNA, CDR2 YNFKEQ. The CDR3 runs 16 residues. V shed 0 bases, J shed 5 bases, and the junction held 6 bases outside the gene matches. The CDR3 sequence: CASSQDSSGGAETQYF. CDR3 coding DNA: TGTGCCAGCAGCCAAGATTCCAGCGGGGGGGCCGAGACCCAGTACTTC.

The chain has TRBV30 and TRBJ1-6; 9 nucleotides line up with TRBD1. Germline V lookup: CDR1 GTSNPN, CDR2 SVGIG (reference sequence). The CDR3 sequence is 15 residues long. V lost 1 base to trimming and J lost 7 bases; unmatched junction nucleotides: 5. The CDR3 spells CAWSATQGANSPLHF. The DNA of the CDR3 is TGTGCCTGGAGTGCGACACAGGGGGCGAATTCACCCCTCCACTTT.

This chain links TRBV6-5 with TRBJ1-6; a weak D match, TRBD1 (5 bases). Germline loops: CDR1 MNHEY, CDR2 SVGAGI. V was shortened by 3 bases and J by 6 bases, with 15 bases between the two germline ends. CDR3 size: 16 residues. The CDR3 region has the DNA TGTGCCAGCAGTTATATCTCGGGGGAAGCTAATTCACCCCTCCACTTT. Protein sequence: CASSYISGEANSPLHF.

The CDR3 DNA reads TGTGCCTGGACAATGGGACAGTCTAACGAGCAGTACTTC. Translated, it gives CAWTMGQSNEQYF. The chain joins TRBV30 to TRBJ2-7; TRBD1 matches 7 bases. Germline V gene lookup returns CDR1 GTSNPN and CDR2 SVGIG (reference sequence). This CDR3 comprises 13 residues. Trimming took 4 bases from V and 5 from J; bases not matched to a gene: 8.

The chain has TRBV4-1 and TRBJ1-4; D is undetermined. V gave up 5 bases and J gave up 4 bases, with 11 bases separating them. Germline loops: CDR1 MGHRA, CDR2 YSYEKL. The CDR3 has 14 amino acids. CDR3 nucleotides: TGCGCCAGCAGCTCGGTCAATCTTAATGAAAAACTGTTTTTT. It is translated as CASSSVNLNEKLFF.

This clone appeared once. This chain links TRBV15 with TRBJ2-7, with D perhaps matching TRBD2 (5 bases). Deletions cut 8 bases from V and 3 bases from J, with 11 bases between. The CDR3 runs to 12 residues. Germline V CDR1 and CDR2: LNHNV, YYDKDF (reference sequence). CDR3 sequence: CATSSGNYEQYF. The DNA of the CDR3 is TGTGCCACCTCCTCGGGGAACTACGAGCAGTACTTC.

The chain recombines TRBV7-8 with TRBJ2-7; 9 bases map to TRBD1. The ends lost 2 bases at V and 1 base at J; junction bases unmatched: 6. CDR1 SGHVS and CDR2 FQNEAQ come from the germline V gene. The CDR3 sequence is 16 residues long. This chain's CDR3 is CASSLRPGQGSYEQYF. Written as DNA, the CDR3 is TGTGCCAGCAGCTTACGACCGGGACAGGGATCCTACGAGCAGTACTTC.

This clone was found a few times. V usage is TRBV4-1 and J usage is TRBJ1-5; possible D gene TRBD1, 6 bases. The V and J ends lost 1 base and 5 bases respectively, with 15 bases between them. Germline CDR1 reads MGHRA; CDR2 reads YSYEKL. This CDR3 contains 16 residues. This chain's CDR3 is CASSQVVRGRDQPQHF. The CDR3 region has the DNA TGCGCCAGCAGCCAAGTTGTCAGGGGACGAGATCAGCCCCAGCATTTT.

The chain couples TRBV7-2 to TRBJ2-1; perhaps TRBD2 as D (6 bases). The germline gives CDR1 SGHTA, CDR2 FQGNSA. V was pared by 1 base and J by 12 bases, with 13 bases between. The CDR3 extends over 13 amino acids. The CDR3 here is CASSLGYGTPQFF. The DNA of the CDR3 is TGTGCCAGCAGCTTAGGATATGGGACTCCGCAGTTCTTC.

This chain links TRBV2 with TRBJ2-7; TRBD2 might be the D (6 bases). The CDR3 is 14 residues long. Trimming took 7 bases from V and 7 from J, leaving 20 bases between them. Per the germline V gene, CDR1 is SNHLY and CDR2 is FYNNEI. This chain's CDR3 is CASKGGVAAGEQYF. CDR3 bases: TGTGCCAGCAAGGGAGGAGTCGCTGCTGGAGAGCAGTACTTC.

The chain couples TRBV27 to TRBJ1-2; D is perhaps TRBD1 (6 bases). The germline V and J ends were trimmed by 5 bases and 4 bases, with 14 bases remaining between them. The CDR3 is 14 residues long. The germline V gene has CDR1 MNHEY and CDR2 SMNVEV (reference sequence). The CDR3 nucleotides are TGTGCCAGCAGTCGGGACATTGGGGGCTATGGCTACACCTTC. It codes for CASSRDIGGYGYTF.

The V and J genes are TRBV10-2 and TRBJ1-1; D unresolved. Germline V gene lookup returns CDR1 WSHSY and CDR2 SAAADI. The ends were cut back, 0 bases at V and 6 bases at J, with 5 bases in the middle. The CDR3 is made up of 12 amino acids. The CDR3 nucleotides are TGCGCCAGCAGTGAGTCGAGGGCTGAAGCTTTCTTT. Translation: CASSESRAEAFF.

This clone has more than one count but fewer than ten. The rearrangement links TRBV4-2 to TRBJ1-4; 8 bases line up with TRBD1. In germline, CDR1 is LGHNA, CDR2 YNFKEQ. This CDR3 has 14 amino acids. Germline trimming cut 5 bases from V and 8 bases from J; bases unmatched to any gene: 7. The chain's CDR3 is CASSSQGAIEKLFF. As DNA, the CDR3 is TGTGCCAGCAGCTCGCAGGGGGCGATCGAAAAACTGTTTTTT.

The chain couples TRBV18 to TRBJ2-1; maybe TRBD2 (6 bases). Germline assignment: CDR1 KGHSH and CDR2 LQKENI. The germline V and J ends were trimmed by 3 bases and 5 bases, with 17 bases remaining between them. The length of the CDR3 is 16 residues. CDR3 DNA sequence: TGTGCCAGCTCACCGTTAACCGCGGGGACCCACAATGAGCAGTTCTTC. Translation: CASSPLTAGTHNEQFF.

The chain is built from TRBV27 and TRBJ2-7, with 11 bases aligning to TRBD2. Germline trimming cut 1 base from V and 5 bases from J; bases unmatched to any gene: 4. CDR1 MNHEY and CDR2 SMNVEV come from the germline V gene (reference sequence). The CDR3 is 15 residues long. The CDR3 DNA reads TGTGCCAGCAGTTTATACGGGACTAGCGGTAACGAGCAGTACTTC. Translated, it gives CASSLYGTSGNEQYF.

CDR3 sequence (DNA): TGTGCCAGCAGACGCGTCTTGGGTTCGGGCTCCTACAATGAGCAGTTCTTC. This gives the protein CASRRVLGSGSYNEQFF. This chain joins TRBV13 and TRBJ2-1; D uncertain. Germline CDR1 reads PRHDT; CDR2 reads FYEKMQ (reference sequence). Deletions cut 6 bases from V and 0 bases from J, with 18 bases between. The CDR3 extends over 17 amino acids.

This chain's CDR3 is CASSDRDRVYEQYF. The CDR3 DNA sequence: TGTGCCAGCAGTGACCGGGACAGGGTCTACGAGCAGTACTTC. The gene calls are TRBV6-1 and TRBJ2-7; TRBD1 agrees at 9 bases. The CDR3 sequence is 14 residues long. Germline loops: CDR1 MNHNS, CDR2 SASEGT. With V trimmed by 3 bases and J by 3 bases, 3 bases remained unmatched.

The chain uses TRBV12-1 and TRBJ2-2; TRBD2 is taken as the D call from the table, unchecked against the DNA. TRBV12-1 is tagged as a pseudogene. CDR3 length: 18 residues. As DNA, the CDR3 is TGTGCCAGCAGCTTTGAGGGTAGCGGGGGGGCGGACACCGGGGAGCTGTTTTTT. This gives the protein CASSFEGSGGADTGELFF.